This T cell receptor (beta chain) was retrieved from a study of B cell selection in AIRE deficiency. Germline V CDR1 and CDR2: SGDLS, YYNGEE. The CDR3 has 16 residues. The V and J ends lost 4 bases and 1 base, in that order; junction bases with no gene match: 6. Per the original data handling: Pooled conventional T cells gave about 11x10^4 patient and about 130,000 donor TCRbeta sequences. Clones were sequenced by immunoSEQ multiplex PCR, and TCRdb holds only the in-frame ones, with some missing. From that table come the V and J calls and clone size; the DNA was used to work out D and trimming. The table has about 24,000 clones, around 96% seen once; the top ten hold 0.15% to 0.2%. CD4+CD127+ cells were sorted as the conventional CD4 T cells. Control samples were from healthy, unrelated donors. As to this clone: Its antigen is not identified.

Study conclusions and caveats: About 30.6% of healthy-shared Treg sequences were found among patient Tconv cells.

Material for sequencing was CD4+CD127+ conventional T cells sorted from PBMCs. The sequence came from a human donor in good health. V gene TRBV9 combines with J gene TRBJ2-2, with TRBD1 matching 8 bases. The CDR3, as DNA: TGTGCCAGCAGCACCCGACAGGGGTTGAACACCGGGGAGCTGTTTTTT. It specifies CASSTRQGLNTGELFF.